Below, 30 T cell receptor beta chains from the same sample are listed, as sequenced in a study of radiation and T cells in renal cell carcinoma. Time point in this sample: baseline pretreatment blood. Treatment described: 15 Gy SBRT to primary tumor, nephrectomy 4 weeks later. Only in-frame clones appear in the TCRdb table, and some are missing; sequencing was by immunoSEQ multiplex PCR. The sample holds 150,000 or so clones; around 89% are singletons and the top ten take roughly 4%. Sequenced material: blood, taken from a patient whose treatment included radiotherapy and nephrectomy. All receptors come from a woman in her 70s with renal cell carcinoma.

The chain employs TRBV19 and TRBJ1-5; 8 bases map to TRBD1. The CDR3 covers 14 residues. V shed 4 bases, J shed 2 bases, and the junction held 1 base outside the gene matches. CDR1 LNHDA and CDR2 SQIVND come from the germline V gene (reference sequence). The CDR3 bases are TGTGCCAGTAGTACGACAGGGGGCAATCAGCCCCAGCATTTT. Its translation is CASSTTGGNQPQHF.

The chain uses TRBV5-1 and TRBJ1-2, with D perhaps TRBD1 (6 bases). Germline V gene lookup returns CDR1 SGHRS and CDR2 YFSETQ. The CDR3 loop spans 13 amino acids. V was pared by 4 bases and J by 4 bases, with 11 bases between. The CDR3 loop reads CASSLGQSYGYTF. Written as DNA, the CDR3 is TGCGCCAGCAGCCTCGGACAGAGCTATGGCTACACCTTC.

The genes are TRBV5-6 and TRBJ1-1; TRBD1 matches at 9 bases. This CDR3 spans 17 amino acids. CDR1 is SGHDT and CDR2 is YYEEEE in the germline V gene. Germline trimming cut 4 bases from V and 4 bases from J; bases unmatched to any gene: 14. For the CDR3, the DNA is TGTGCCAGCAGCCTGTTAATGACAGGGGGAAAGGTCACTGAAGCTTTCTTT. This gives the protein CASSLLMTGGKVTEAFF.

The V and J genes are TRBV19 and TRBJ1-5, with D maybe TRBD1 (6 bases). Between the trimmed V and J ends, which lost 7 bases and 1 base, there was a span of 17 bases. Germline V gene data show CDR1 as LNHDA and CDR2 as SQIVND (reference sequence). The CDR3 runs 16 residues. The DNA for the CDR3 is TGTGCCAGTACAGGGTCGGGCAGGGGAAGCAATCAGCCCCAGCATTTT. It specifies CASTGSGRGSNQPQHF.

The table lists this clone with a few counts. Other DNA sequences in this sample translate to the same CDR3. CDR3: CASRPGTANTEAFF. DNA of the CDR3: TGTGCCAGCAGACCCGGGACGGCGAACACTGAAGCTTTCTTT. This rearrangement joins TRBV28 to TRBJ1-1; D might be TRBD1 (5 bases). V was cut by 6 bases and J by 1 base, with 12 bases left in between. The CDR3 has 14 residues. Germline values: CDR1 MDHEN, CDR2 SYDVKM.

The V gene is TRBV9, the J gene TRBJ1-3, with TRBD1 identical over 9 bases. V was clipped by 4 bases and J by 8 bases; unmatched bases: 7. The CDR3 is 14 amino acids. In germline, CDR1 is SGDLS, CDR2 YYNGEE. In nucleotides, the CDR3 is TGTGCCAGCAGCCCCGGGGACAGGGAGGACACCATATATTTT. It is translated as CASSPGDREDTIYF.

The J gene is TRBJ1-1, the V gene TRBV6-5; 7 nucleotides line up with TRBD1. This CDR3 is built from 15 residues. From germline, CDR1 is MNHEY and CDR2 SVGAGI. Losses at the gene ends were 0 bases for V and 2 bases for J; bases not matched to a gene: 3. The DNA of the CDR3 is TGTGCCAGCAGTTACTCCCGGGACAGAAACACTGAAGCTTTCTTT. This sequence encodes CASSYSRDRNTEAFF.

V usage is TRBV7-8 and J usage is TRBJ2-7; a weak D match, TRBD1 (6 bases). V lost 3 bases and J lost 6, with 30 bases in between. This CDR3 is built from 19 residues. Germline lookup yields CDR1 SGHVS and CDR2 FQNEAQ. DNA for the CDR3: TGTGCCAGCAGCTTTAGAGCCTTCAACCGGGACAACGGTGTCGGCGAGCAGTACTTC. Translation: CASSFRAFNRDNGVGEQYF.

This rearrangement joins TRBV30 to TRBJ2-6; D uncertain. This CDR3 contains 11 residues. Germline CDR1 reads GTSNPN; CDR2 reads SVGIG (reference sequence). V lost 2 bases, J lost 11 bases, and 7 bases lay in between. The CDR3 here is CAWSSDDVLTF. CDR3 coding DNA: TGTGCCTGGAGTTCCGACGACGTCCTGACTTTC.

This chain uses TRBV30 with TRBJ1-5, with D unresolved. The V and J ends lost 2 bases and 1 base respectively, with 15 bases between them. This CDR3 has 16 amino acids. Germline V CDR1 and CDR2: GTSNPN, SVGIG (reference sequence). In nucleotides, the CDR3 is TGTGCCTGGAGTATCGGACCCGGGTTAAGCAATCAGCCCCAGCATTTT. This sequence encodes CAWSIGPGLSNQPQHF.

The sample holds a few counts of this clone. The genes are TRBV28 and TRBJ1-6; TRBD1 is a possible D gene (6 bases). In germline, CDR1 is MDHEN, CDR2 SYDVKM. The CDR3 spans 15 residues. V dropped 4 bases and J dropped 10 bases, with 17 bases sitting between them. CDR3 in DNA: TGTGCCAGCAGTTCCTACGGGACATTTGGGTCACCCCTCCACTTT. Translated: CASSSYGTFGSPLHF. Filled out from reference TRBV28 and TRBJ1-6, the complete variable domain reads DVKVTQSSRYLVKRTGEKVFLECVQDMDHENMFWYRQDPGLGLRLIYFSYDVKMKEKGDIPEGYSVSREKKERFSLILESASTNQTSMYLCASSSYGTFGSPLHFGNGTRLTVT.

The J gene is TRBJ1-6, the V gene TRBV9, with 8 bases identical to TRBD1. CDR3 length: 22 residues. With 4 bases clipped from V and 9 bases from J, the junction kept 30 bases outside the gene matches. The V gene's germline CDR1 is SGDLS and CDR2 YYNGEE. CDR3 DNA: TGTGCCAGCAGCCTCAGCGCGGGACAGGCAGGGTGGTTTGAGTGGGAGGGTTCACCCCTCCACTTT. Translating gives CASSLSAGQAGWFEWEGSPLHF.

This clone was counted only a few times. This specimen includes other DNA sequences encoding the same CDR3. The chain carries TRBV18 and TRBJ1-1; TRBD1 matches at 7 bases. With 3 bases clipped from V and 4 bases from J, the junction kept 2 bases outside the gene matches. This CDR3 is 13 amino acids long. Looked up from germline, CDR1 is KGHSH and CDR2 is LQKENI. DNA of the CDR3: TGTGCCAGCTCACCCGCAGGGGGCACTGAAGCTTTCTTT. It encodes CASSPAGGTEAFF. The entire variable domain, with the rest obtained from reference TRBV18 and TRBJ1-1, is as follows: NAGVMQNPRHLVRRRGQEARLRCSPMKGHSHVYWYRQLPEEGLKFMVYLQKENIIDESGMPKERFSAEFPKEGPSILRIQQVVRGDSAAYFCASSPAGGTEAFFGQGTRLTVV.

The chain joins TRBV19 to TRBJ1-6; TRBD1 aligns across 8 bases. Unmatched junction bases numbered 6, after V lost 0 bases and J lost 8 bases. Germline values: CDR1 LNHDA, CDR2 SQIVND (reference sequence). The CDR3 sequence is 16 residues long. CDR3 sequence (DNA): TGTGCCAGTAGTATAGATGGGCAGGGGGCACATTCACCCCTCCACTTT. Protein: CASSIDGQGAHSPLHF.

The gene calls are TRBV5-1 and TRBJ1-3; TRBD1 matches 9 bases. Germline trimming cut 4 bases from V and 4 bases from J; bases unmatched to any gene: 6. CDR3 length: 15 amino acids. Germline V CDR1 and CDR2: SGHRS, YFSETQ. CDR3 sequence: CASSLTGGGGNTIYF. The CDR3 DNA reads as TGCGCCAGCAGCCTCACAGGGGGCGGAGGAAACACCATATATTTT. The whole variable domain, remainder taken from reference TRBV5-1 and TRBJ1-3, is KAGVTQTPRYLIKTRGQQVTLSCSPISGHRSVSWYQQTPGQGLQFLFEYFSETQRNKGNFPGRFSGRQFSNSRSEMNVSTLELGDSALYLCASSLTGGGGNTIYFGEGSWLTVV.

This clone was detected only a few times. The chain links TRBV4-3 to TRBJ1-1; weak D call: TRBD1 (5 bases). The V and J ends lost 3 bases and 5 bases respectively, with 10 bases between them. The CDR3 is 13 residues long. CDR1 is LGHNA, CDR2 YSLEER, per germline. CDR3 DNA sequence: TGCGCCAGCAGCCAGGGGGAAGGGACTGAAGCTTTCTTT. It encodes CASSQGEGTEAFF.

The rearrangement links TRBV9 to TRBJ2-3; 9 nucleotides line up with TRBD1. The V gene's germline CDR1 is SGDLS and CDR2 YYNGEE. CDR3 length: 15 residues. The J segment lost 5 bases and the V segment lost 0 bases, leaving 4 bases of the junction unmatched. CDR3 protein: CASSVEGQGRDTQYF. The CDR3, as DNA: TGTGCCAGCAGCGTAGAGGGACAGGGACGAGATACGCAGTATTTT. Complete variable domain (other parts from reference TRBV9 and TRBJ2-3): DSGVTQTPKHLITATGQRVTLRCSPRSGDLSVYWYQQSLDQGLQFLIQYYNGEERAKGNILERFSAQQFPDLHSELNLSSLELGDSALYFCASSVEGQGRDTQYFGPGTRLTVL.

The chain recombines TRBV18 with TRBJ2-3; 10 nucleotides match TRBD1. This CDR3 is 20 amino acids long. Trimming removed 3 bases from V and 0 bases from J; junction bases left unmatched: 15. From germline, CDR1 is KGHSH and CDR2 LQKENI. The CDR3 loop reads CASSPTSSLGQGWSTDTQYF. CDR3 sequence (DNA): TGTGCCAGCTCACCTACAAGTTCACTGGGACAGGGGTGGAGCACAGATACGCAGTATTTT.

The CDR3 DNA reads as TGTGCCAGCAGCCGGGGGACCCCGAGGTTAGGGCAGTATTTT. This codes for CASSRGTPRLGQYF. The genes are TRBV5-6 and TRBJ2-3; D is perhaps TRBD2 (6 bases). Germline V CDR1 and CDR2: SGHDT, YYEEEE. This CDR3 region has 14 residues. The ends were cut back, 4 bases at V and 11 bases at J, with 20 bases in the middle.

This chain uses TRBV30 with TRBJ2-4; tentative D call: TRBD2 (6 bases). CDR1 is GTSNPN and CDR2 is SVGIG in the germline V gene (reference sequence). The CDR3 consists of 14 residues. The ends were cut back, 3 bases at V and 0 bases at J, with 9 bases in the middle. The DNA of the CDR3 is TGTGCCTGGAGCGTCGGGGGAGCCAAAAACATTCAGTACTTC. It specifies CAWSVGGAKNIQYF.

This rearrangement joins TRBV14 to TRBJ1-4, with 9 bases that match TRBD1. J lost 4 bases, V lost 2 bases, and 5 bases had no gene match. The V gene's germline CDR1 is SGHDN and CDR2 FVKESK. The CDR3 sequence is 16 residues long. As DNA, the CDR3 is TGTGCCAGCAGCCAACACAGGGGGCTCGTTAATGAAAAACTGTTTTTT. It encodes CASSQHRGLVNEKLFF.

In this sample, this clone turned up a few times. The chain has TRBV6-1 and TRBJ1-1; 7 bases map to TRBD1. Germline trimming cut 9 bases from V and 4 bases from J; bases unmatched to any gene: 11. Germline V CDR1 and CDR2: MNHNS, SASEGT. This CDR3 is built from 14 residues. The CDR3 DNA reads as TGTGCCAGTCAGTTACAGGGGTGGGGCACTGAAGCTTTCTTT. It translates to CASQLQGWGTEAFF.

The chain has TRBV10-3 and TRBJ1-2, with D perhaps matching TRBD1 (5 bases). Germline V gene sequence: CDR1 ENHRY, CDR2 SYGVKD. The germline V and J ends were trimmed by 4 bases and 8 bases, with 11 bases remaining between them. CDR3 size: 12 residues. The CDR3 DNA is TGTGCCATCAGTGGAGGGGTTTGGGGCTACACCTTC. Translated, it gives CAISGGVWGYTF.

This chain's CDR3 is CASSLGQDGIRSYNEQFF. CDR3 coding DNA: TGTGCCAGCAGCTTAGGGCAAGACGGAATCAGATCCTACAATGAGCAGTTCTTC. The rearrangement links TRBV11-2 to TRBJ2-1, with unresolved D. In germline, CDR1 is SGHAT, CDR2 FQNNGV. This CDR3 has 18 amino acids. The V end was cut by 1 base, the J end by 1 base, with 17 bases between.

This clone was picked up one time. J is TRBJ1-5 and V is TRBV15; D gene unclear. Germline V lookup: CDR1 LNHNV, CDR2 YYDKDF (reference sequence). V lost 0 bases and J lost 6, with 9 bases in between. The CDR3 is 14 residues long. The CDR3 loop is CATSRDRVVQPQHF. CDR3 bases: TGTGCCACCAGCAGAGATAGGGTGGTTCAGCCCCAGCATTTT.

CDR3 sequence: CASSQARTGGEQYF. CDR3 DNA sequence: TGTGCCAGCAGCCAAGCCAGGACAGGGGGCGAGCAGTACTTC. The rearrangement uses TRBV4-2 and TRBJ2-7, with TRBD1 matching over 10 bases. Germline assignment: CDR1 LGHNA and CDR2 YNFKEQ. There are 14 residues in the CDR3. V shed 1 base and J 6 bases; nucleotides not matched to a gene: 3.

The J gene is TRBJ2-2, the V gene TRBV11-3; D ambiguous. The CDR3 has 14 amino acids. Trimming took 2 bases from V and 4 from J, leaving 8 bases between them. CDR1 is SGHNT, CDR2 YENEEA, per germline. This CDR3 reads CASSLSRITGELFF. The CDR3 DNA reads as TGTGCCAGCAGCTTATCTAGGATCACCGGGGAGCTGTTTTTT.

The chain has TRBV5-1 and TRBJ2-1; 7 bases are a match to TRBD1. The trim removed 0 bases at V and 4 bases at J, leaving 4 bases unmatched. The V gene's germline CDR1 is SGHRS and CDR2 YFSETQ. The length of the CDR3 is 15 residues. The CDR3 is CASSLDGTDYNEQFF. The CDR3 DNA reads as TGCGCCAGCAGCTTGGATGGGACAGATTACAATGAGCAGTTCTTC.

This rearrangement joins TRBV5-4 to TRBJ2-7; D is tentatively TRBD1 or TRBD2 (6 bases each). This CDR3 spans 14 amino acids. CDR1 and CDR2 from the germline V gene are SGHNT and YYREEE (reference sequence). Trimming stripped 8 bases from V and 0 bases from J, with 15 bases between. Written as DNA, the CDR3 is TGTGCCAGTAGCGGACAGCCAACCTCCTACGAGCAGTACTTC. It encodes CASSGQPTSYEQYF.

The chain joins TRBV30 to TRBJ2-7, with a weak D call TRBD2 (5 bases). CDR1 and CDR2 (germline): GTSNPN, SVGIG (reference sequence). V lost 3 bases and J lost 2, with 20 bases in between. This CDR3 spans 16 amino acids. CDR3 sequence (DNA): TGTGCCTGGAGCCGAGGGAGCCCTGGGCGGGCCTACGAGCAGTACTTC. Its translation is CAWSRGSPGRAYEQYF.